This T cell receptor beta chain was captured by sequencing in a study of OX40 agonist ivuxolimab in advanced cancers. As for the study in general: Patients' therapy was ivuxolimab, an antibody that acts as an agonist of OX40 (CD134). One patient with hepatocellular carcinoma and two with cutaneous melanoma, three in all, had partial responses. The study, taken as a whole, reports: Some of the lowest clonal expansion was seen in partial responders at 0.1-3.0 mg/kg. CD8+ T cells averaged more expanded clones than CD4+.

With V trimmed by 7 bases and J by 0 bases, 4 bases remained unmatched. The CDR3 runs 15 residues. Germline V CDR1 and CDR2: SNHLY, FYNNEI. A note on this clone: Its antigen is still unknown. This sample also contains other DNA sequences that code for the same CDR3.

Repertoires were generated with immunoSEQ multiplex PCR, while TCRdb's copy carries only in-frame clones and drops some. The sample has about 37,000 clones, 80% to 90% seen once. The starting material was CD4+ or CD8+ T cells sorted from blood, obtained in a trial of the OX40 agonist ivuxolimab. The chain is built from TRBV2 and TRBJ2-3, with TRBD1 identical over 10 bases. This clonotype was obtained from an adult with an advanced solid tumor such as melanoma, head and neck, liver or kidney cancer. DNA of the CDR3: TGTGCCAGCAACCCGGGACAGGGGAGCACAGATACGCAGTATTTT. Its translation is CASNPGQGSTDTQYF.